One T cell receptor (beta chain) is described in this entry. This sample was taken from a study of blood T cell repertoires in COVID-19. Across the study: Whether acute or convalescent, the COVID-19 samples came from the United States, Italy and Spain. Nucleic acid was either cDNA or gDNA, and it came from T cells, B-cell-depleted T cells, or PBMCs.

The authors' processing: Amplification with reference gene primers provided the estimates of nucleated cell counts. Measured with immunoSEQ multiplex PCR; TCRdb has only the in-frame clones, and not every one. Clonal size and the V and J genes are those of that table, whereas D and trimming came from the DNA. The sample holds around 300,000 clones, approximately 91% seen once. The TCR sequence derives from a woman aged 40 to 50 who had recovered from COVID-19. What was sequenced was peripheral blood.

DNA of the CDR3: TGTGCCAGCAGGGCGGGAGGTAGCACAGATACGCAGTATTTT. As protein: CASRAGGSTDTQYF. V and J are TRBV6-5 and TRBJ2-3; 8 bases fit TRBD2. Trimming removed 6 bases from V and 0 bases from J; junction bases left unmatched: 2. Germline CDR1 is MNHEY and CDR2 is SVGAGI. CDR3 length equals 14 residues.